This paragraph covers one TCR beta chain sequence. The entry originates in a study of regulatory and conventional T cells in RAG deficiency. Profiled with immunoSEQ multiplex PCR; TCRdb holds only in-frame clones, not every one. The sample has around 31,000 clones, approximately 90% seen once. This CDR3 is built from 14 residues. The V gene lost 6 bases and the J gene lost 4 bases, with 16 bases spanning the gap. Germline CDR1 is MNHEY and CDR2 is SMNVEV (reference sequence). A further study also used this sample, focusing on regulatory T cells. That source adds: The primer mix had 52 TRBV and 13 TRBJ primers.

Sequenced: CD8+ T cells sorted from blood. The chain couples TRBV27 to TRBJ2-7; D perhaps matches TRBD2 (6 bases). The origin of this receptor is a human donor in good health. The CDR3 DNA reads TGTGCCAGCAGCCTGACTAGTTCCCTTTACGAGCAGTACTTC. It is translated as CASSLTSSLYEQYF.